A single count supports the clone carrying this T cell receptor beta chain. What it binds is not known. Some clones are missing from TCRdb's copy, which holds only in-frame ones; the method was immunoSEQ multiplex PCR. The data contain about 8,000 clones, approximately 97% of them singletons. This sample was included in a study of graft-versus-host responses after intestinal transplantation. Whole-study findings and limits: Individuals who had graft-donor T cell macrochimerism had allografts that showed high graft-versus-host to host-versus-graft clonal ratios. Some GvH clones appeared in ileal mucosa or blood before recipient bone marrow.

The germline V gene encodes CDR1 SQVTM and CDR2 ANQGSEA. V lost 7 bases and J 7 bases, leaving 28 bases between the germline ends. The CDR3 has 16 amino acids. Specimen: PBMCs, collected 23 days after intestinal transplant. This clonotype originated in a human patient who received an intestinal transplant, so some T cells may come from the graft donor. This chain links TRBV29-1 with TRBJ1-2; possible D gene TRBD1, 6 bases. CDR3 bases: TGCAGCGCCCTACTAGCTCACAGGGCAGAAGCTGCTGGCTACACCTTC. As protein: CSALLAHRAEAAGYTF.